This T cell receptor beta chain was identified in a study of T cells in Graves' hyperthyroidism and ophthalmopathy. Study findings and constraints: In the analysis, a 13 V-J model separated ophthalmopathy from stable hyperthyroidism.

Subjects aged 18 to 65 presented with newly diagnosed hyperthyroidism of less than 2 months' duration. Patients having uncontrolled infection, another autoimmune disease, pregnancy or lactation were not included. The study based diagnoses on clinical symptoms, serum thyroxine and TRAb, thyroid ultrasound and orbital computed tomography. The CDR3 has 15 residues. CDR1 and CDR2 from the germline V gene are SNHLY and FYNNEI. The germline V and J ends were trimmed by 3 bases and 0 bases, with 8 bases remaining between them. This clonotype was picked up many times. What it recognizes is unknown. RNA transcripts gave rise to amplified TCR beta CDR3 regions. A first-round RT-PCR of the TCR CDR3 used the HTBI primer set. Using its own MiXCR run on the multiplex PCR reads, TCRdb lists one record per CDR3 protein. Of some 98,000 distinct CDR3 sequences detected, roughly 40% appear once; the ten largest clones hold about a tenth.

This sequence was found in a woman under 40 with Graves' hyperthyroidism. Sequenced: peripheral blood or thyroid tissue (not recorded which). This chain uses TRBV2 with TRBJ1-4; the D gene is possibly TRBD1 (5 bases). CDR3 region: CASSDAGATNEKLFF. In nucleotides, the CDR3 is TGTGCCAGCAGTGACGCGGGGGCAACTAATGAAAAACTGTTTTTT.